This TCR beta chain was recovered during a study of cytomegalovirus exposure and HLA in healthy donors. Per the germline V gene, CDR1 is GTSNPN and CDR2 is SVGIG (reference sequence). The CDR3 sequence is 11 residues long. Trimming stripped 2 bases from V and 6 bases from J, with 4 bases between. Whole-study findings and limits: TCR beta V- and J-gene trimming was later associated with a missense DCLRE1C variant.

This clone was picked up one time. The antigen is not known. In the PCR, 60 Vbeta and 13 Jbeta primers were used. Produced via immunoSEQ multiplex PCR; TCRdb's table is partial and in-frame only. The table shows about 190,000 clones, with about nine tenths occurring only once. V usage is TRBV30 and J usage is TRBJ2-2; D is unclear. The TCR sequence derives from a boy aged 2 to 9 in good health and CMV-seronegative. Sequencing was carried out using PBMCs. The CDR3 here is CAWSPAGELFF. The DNA of the CDR3 is TGTGCCTGGAGTCCGGCCGGGGAGCTGTTTTTT.